Each of the 32 T cell receptor beta chains below was sequenced from the same sample in a study of T cell repertoires in cytomegalovirus infection. What these receptors recognize is not known. TCRdb reprocessed the reads via MiXCR and lists one record per CDR3 protein. Of 650,000 to 850,000 distinct CDR3 sequences listed, 25% to 30% are singletons. Sequences were derived from cultured CD8+ T cells from PBMCs, sampled from culture after CMV antigen stimulation. The receptor set was obtained from a human donor in good health (CMV status not recorded). Some clones in this sample may be carry-over from other donors' samples.

The chain is built from TRBV7-8 and TRBJ2-2; D tentatively reads TRBD1 or TRBD2 (5 bases each). The germline V gene has CDR1 SGHVS and CDR2 FQNEAQ. CDR3 length equals 17 residues. Trimming stripped 1 base from V and 1 base from J, with 13 bases between. CDR3: CASSLGSGQWNTGELFF. CDR3 coding DNA: TGTGCCAGCAGCTTAGGGTCGGGGCAGTGGAACACCGGGGAGCTGTTTTTT.

The rearrangement uses TRBV12-5 and TRBJ1-2; D remains unclear. V was pared by 1 base and J by 4 bases, with 13 bases between. From germline, CDR1 is LGHNT and CDR2 FRNRAP. CDR3 length: 15 amino acids. In DNA form, the CDR3 reads TGTGCTAGTGGTTTGGCCCGCGAGATTATCTATGGCTACACCTTC. As protein: CASGLAREIIYGYTF.

V and J are TRBV4-2 and TRBJ2-1, with TRBD2 identical over 11 bases. V shed 4 bases, J shed 15 bases, and the junction held 11 bases outside the gene matches. The CDR3 is 14 residues long. CDR1 and CDR2 from the germline V gene are LGHNA and YNFKEQ. The CDR3 region has the DNA TGTGCCAGCAGCCCAAATAGCGGGGGGGCCTACCCGTTCTTC. It encodes CASSPNSGGAYPFF.

CDR3 nucleotide sequence: TGCAGCGCCCCGACTTGGAACTATGGCTACACCTTC. Its protein product is CSAPTWNYGYTF. The chain links TRBV29-1 to TRBJ1-2; D not certain. The CDR3 spans 12 residues. The V and J ends lost 7 bases and 2 bases respectively, with 11 bases between them. Germline V gene sequence: CDR1 SQVTM, CDR2 ANQGSEA. The full variable domain, in which reference TRBV29-1 and TRBJ1-2 provide the parts outside the CDR3, is SAVISQKPSRDICQRGTSLTIQCQVDSQVTMMFWYRQQPGQSLTLIATANQGSEATYESGFVIDKFPISRPNLTFSTLTVSNMSPEDSSIYLCSAPTWNYGYTFGSGTRLTVV.

This clonotype was seen a handful of times. The chain recombines TRBV7-9 with TRBJ2-3; D is tentatively TRBD1 or TRBD2 (6 bases each). In germline, CDR1 is SEHNR, CDR2 FQNEAQ (reference sequence). The CDR3 length is 14 residues. V was trimmed by 5 bases and J by 5 bases, leaving 14 bases between them. The CDR3, as DNA: TGTGCCAGCAGCCATTCGGGGGCCAGAGATACGCAGTATTTT. This codes for CASSHSGARDTQYF. Drawing the rest from reference TRBV7-9 and TRBJ2-3, the complete variable domain is DTGVSQNPRHKITKRGQNVTFRCDPISEHNRLYWYRQTLGQGPEFLTYFQNEAQLEKSRLLSDRFSAERPKGSFSTLEIQRTEQGDSAMYLCASSHSGARDTQYFGPGTRLTVL.

A note on this clonotype: Possible read error: a much larger clone is one base away. This chain joins TRBV11-2 and TRBJ2-1; TRBD2 aligns across 8 bases. Germline V gene lookup returns CDR1 SGHAT and CDR2 FQNNGV. The CDR3 has 16 residues. Trimming cost V 0 bases and J 2 bases; bases outside gene matches: 3. The CDR3 protein is CASSLDWRGAYNEQFF. CDR3 in DNA: TGTGCCAGCAGCTTAGATTGGCGGGGGGCCTACAATGAGCAGTTCTTC.

The CDR3 sequence is CASGGNRNEQFF. The CDR3 nucleotides read TGTGCCAGCGGGGGGAATCGGAATGAGCAGTTCTTC. This chain connects TRBV6-8 to TRBJ2-1; D is perhaps TRBD2 (6 bases). This CDR3 is built from 12 residues. Germline CDR1 and CDR2: MNHGY and SAAAGT. V was cut by 8 bases and J by 7 bases, with 12 bases left in between.

The genes are TRBV6-2 or TRBV6-3 and TRBJ2-1; 8 nucleotides line up with TRBD1. The germline V gene encodes CDR1 MNHEY and CDR2 SVGEGT. V shed 0 bases and J 0 bases; nucleotides not matched to a gene: 7. The CDR3 totals 18 residues. The CDR3 DNA sequence: TGTGCCAGCAGTTACTCTACAGGGGGAGCGAGCTCCTACAATGAGCAGTTCTTC. This gives the protein CASSYSTGGASSYNEQFF.

The chain uses TRBV20-1 and TRBJ2-4; 8 nucleotides agree with TRBD2. V was pared by 5 bases and J by 8 bases, with 5 bases of the junction left unmatched. The CDR3 contains 12 residues. Germline lookup yields CDR1 DFQATT and CDR2 SNEGSKA (reference sequence). The DNA of the CDR3 is TGCAGTGCTGTACCGGGACTAGACATTCAGTACTTC. Translating gives CSAVPGLDIQYF.

V is TRBV3-1 and J is TRBJ2-1; D ambiguous. This CDR3 is built from 14 residues. Trimming shortened V by 0 bases and J by 4 bases, and 7 bases separated the two germline ends. CDR1 and CDR2 from the germline V gene are LGHDT and YNNKEL (reference sequence). The CDR3 DNA reads TGTGCCAGCAGCCAAGATCGTAGTTACAATGAGCAGTTCTTC. This translates into CASSQDRSYNEQFF.

V and J are TRBV19 and TRBJ1-1; 9 bases are a match to TRBD1. Germline V gene sequence: CDR1 LNHDA, CDR2 SQIVND (reference sequence). This CDR3 comprises 13 residues. J was trimmed by 5 bases and V by 6 bases; bases with no gene match: 4. The CDR3 here is CASRKQGATEAFF. The CDR3 bases are TGTGCCAGTAGAAAACAGGGGGCTACTGAAGCTTTCTTT.

The rearrangement uses TRBV10-1 and TRBJ2-7; tentatively, D is TRBD1 (6 bases). The germline gives CDR1 WNHNN, CDR2 SYGVQD (reference sequence). V was trimmed by 8 bases and J by 1 base, leaving 12 bases between them. This CDR3 contains 13 residues. CDR3 bases: TGCGCCAGCGGCGTAGGGGGTTCCTACGAGCAGTACTTC. It codes for CASGVGGSYEQYF.

This clonotype was seen more than once but under ten times. This chain joins TRBV10-3 and TRBJ1-2; TRBD1 matches 8 bases. The germline V gene encodes CDR1 ENHRY and CDR2 SYGVKD. The CDR3 consists of 17 residues. Trimming took 5 bases from V and 5 from J; bases not matched to a gene: 16. CDR3 sequence reads: CAISTTHSRDRSYGYTF. CDR3 coding DNA: TGTGCCATCAGTACAACCCATTCTCGGGACAGGAGTTATGGCTACACCTTC.

This clonotype was seen only a few times. This chain joins TRBV6-2 or TRBV6-3 and TRBJ2-5, with D perhaps TRBD2 (6 bases). With 7 bases removed from V and 2 bases from J, the gap between germline ends came to 14 bases. The CDR3 spans 14 residues. Germline values: CDR1 MNHEY, CDR2 SVGEGT. The CDR3 reads CASTHGGAQETQYF. DNA for the CDR3: TGTGCCAGCACCCACGGCGGGGCTCAAGAGACCCAGTACTTC.

The rearrangement uses TRBV5-1 and TRBJ2-1; 10 bases are a match to TRBD2. Germline trimming cut 4 bases from V and 6 bases from J; bases unmatched to any gene: 7. CDR1 and CDR2 (germline): SGHRS, YFSETQ. The CDR3 is 15 residues long. In DNA form, the CDR3 reads TGCGCCAGCAGCCCTATAGCGGGGGGTTCCAATGAGCAGTTCTTC. This sequence encodes CASSPIAGGSNEQFF.

The chain carries TRBV28 and TRBJ1-5; D call uncertain. V lost 5 bases to trimming and J lost 0 bases, with 8 bases between them. The germline V gene has CDR1 MDHEN and CDR2 SYDVKM. The CDR3 consists of 14 residues. The CDR3 DNA sequence: TGTGCCAGCAGTGAGGTCGATAGCAATCAGCCCCAGCATTTT. Residues: CASSEVDSNQPQHF. The full variable domain, its missing parts supplied by reference TRBV28 and TRBJ1-5, is DVKVTQSSRYLVKRTGEKVFLECVQDMDHENMFWYRQDPGLGLRLIYFSYDVKMKEKGDIPEGYSVSREKKERFSLILESASTNQTSMYLCASSEVDSNQPQHFGDGTRLSIL.

This clonotype was found a few times. V gene TRBV27 combines with J gene TRBJ2-7; a weak D match, TRBD2 (6 bases). The germline CDR1 and CDR2 sequences are MNHEY and SMNVEV (reference sequence). The CDR3 runs to 13 residues. With 4 bases removed from V and 2 bases from J, the gap between germline ends came to 9 bases. The CDR3 bases are TGTGCCAGCAGTTCGGGGGTGGCCTACGAGCAGTACGTC. It yields the protein CASSSGVAYEQYV.

This clonotype was seen a few times. The chain recombines TRBV6-2 or TRBV6-3 with TRBJ2-1, with D tentatively TRBD1 (6 bases). Per the germline V gene, CDR1 is MNHEY and CDR2 is SVGEGT. V was clipped by 4 bases and J by 4 bases, with 11 bases between them. The CDR3 covers 14 residues. CDR3 amino acids: CASSSRGIYNEQFF. The CDR3 DNA reads as TGTGCCAGCAGTTCCAGGGGTATTTACAATGAGCAGTTCTTC.

This clonotype occurred many times. This chain joins TRBV3-1 and TRBJ1-1; D is possibly TRBD1 (5 bases). CDR1 LGHDT and CDR2 YNNKEL come from the germline V gene (reference sequence). The V end lost 3 bases, the J end lost 5 bases, and 19 bases lay between the germline ends. The length of the CDR3 is 16 residues. CDR3 in amino acids: CASSQAAGGGRTEAFF. The DNA for the CDR3 is TGTGCCAGCAGCCAGGCCGCCGGGGGGGGAAGGACTGAAGCTTTCTTT.

The chain joins TRBV20-1 to TRBJ2-1; D is unresolved. The CDR3 runs 14 residues. Looked up from germline, CDR1 is DFQATT and CDR2 is SNEGSKA (reference sequence). The ends were cut back, 3 bases at V and 0 bases at J, with 9 bases in the middle. CDR3 nucleotide sequence: TGCAGTGCTAGGGAGTCGGGCTCCTACAATGAGCAGTTCTTC. It encodes CSARESGSYNEQFF.

The chain joins TRBV7-9 to TRBJ2-7, with a tentative D call TRBD2 (6 bases). In germline, CDR1 is SEHNR, CDR2 FQNEAQ (reference sequence). There are 14 residues in the CDR3. V was shortened by 5 bases and J by 5 bases, with 16 bases between the two germline ends. The CDR3: CASSLEGGLHEQYF. CDR3 in DNA: TGTGCCAGCAGCCTGGAAGGAGGACTACACGAGCAGTACTTC.

This clonotype has ten or more counts. V gene TRBV7-9 combines with J gene TRBJ1-5; tentatively, D is TRBD1 (6 bases). Germline V gives CDR1 SEHNR, CDR2 FQNEAQ (reference sequence). The CDR3 has 14 residues. V was pared by 2 bases and J by 2 bases, with 7 bases between. The CDR3 here is CASSLPGGNQPQHF. The CDR3 DNA sequence: TGTGCCAGCAGCTTACCAGGGGGCAATCAGCCCCAGCATTTT. Together with reference TRBV7-9 and TRBJ1-5, the CDR3 gives the full variable domain: DTGVSQNPRHKITKRGQNVTFRCDPISEHNRLYWYRQTLGQGPEFLTYFQNEAQLEKSRLLSDRFSAERPKGSFSTLEIQRTEQGDSAMYLCASSLPGGNQPQHFGDGTRLSIL.

CDR3 sequence reads: CASSFPADTQYF. The CDR3 region has the DNA TGTGCCAGCAGTTTCCCCGCAGATACGCAGTATTTT. The chain combines TRBV27 with TRBJ2-3; D is uncertain. The CDR3 runs to 12 residues. The V end lost 3 bases, the J end lost 4 bases, and 5 bases lay between the germline ends. Germline assignment: CDR1 MNHEY and CDR2 SMNVEV (reference sequence).

The chain joins TRBV14 to TRBJ1-5; 7 bases fit TRBD1. Trimming took 1 base from V and 12 from J; bases not matched to a gene: 6. The CDR3 is 13 amino acids. Looked up from germline, CDR1 is SGHDN and CDR2 is FVKESK. CDR3: CASSQGGGQNQHF. The CDR3 coding sequence is TGTGCCAGCAGCCAAGGGGGGGGACAGAACCAGCATTTT.

This clonotype has just a few counts. This chain connects TRBV7-9 to TRBJ2-4; possible D gene TRBD1, 6 bases. Germline V lookup: CDR1 SEHNR, CDR2 FQNEAQ (reference sequence). Trimming removed 1 base at V and 1 base at J, with 11 bases between. The CDR3 runs 16 residues. The CDR3 DNA reads TGTGCCAGCAGCTTAGACAGGGAGCGCGCCAAAAACATTCAGTACTTC. This codes for CASSLDRERAKNIQYF.

In this sample, this clonotype turned up a few times. This chain joins TRBV25-1 and TRBJ1-2, with D hard to call. CDR1 is MGHDK and CDR2 is SYGVNS in the germline V gene. Trimming took 4 bases from V and 1 from J, leaving 10 bases between them. CDR3 length: 14 residues. The CDR3 spells CASSGRQNNYGYTF. In DNA form, the CDR3 reads TGTGCCAGCAGTGGTCGGCAGAATAACTATGGCTACACCTTC.

CDR3 sequence reads: CASLKDATEAFF. CDR3 sequence (DNA): TGTGCCAGCCTCAAGGACGCCACTGAAGCTTTCTTT. V gene TRBV3-1 combines with J gene TRBJ1-1; the D is unclear. The CDR3 contains 12 residues. Trimming took off 8 bases at V and 4 bases at J, with 11 bases between the two ends. Germline V gene data show CDR1 as LGHDT and CDR2 as YNNKEL (reference sequence).

This clonotype showed up just once. CDR3: CASSLGDTVTYGYTF. In nucleotides, the CDR3 is TGTGCCAGCAGCTTAGGGGACACGGTTACCTATGGCTACACCTTC. The chain combines TRBV13 with TRBJ1-2, with a tentative D call TRBD1 (5 bases). Germline lookup yields CDR1 PRHDT and CDR2 FYEKMQ (reference sequence). Trimming removed 0 bases at V and 4 bases at J, with 12 bases between. The CDR3 is 15 residues long.

The chain has TRBV12-3 or TRBV12-4 and TRBJ1-2; perhaps TRBD1 as D (5 bases). The germline V and J ends were trimmed by 7 bases and 6 bases, with 15 bases remaining between them. CDR3 size: 13 residues. Here the CDR3 DNA reads TGTGCCAGCAATGATGGGGGAGGGAATGGCTACACCTTC. Translating gives CASNDGGGNGYTF.

This clonotype has just a few counts. This chain links TRBV11-2 with TRBJ2-1; 9 nucleotides agree with TRBD1. The J segment lost 7 bases and the V segment lost 5 bases, leaving 9 bases of the junction unmatched. CDR3 length: 15 residues. CDR1 is SGHAT and CDR2 is FQNNGV in the germline V gene. CDR3 protein: CASSKADRGKNEQFF. DNA for the CDR3: TGTGCCAGCAGCAAAGCGGACAGGGGTAAGAATGAGCAGTTCTTC.

This clonotype came up a few times. The rearrangement joins TRBV4-1 to TRBJ2-1; D perhaps matches TRBD1 (5 bases). Germline CDR1 MGHRA, CDR2 YSYEKL. The V end lost 4 bases, the J end lost 3 bases, and 13 bases lay between the germline ends. This CDR3 has 15 residues. This CDR3 is CASSLPTDVYNEQFF. As DNA, the CDR3 is TGCGCCAGCAGCCTACCGACAGATGTCTACAATGAGCAGTTCTTC.

The chain carries TRBV6-1 and TRBJ2-1; the match to TRBD2 covers 10 bases. Germline CDR1 MNHNS, CDR2 SASEGT. CDR3 length: 17 residues. The V gene end was trimmed by 8 bases and the J gene end by 3 bases; junction bases not matched to a gene: 13. The CDR3 DNA is TGTGCCAGCCGTACGCCCGGAATAGCGGGGGGCTACAATGAGCAGTTCTTC. Its translation: CASRTPGIAGGYNEQFF.